One sample yielded the 22 T cell receptor beta chains listed below, sequenced in a study of blood T cell repertoires in COVID-19. The protocol was immunoSEQ multiplex PCR, while the TCRdb copy is restricted to in-frame clones and leaves out a portion. The repertoire holds over 350,000 clones, with around nine tenths as singletons. Source material: PBMCs or T cells enriched from blood (not recorded which). The receptors were sampled from a woman in her twenties or thirties with acute COVID-19.

The chain combines TRBV24-1 with TRBJ1-2; 8 nucleotides match TRBD1. V trimming: 3 bases; J trimming: 7 bases; junction bases outside the gene matches: 12. Germline V CDR1 and CDR2: KGHDR, SFDVKD. The length of the CDR3 is 16 residues. CDR3 loop: CATSDPRAGQAAGYTF. Written as DNA, the CDR3 is TGTGCCACCAGTGATCCCCGGGCGGGACAGGCGGCTGGCTACACCTTC.

The J gene is TRBJ1-6, the V gene TRBV4-1; TRBD1 matches at 10 bases. CDR1 is MGHRA, CDR2 YSYEKL, per germline. The CDR3 extends over 15 amino acids. Trimming removed 0 bases from V and 9 bases from J; junction bases left unmatched: 2. DNA for the CDR3: TGCGCCAGCAGCCAAGAAGGACAGGGGGGTTCACCCCTCCACTTT. This encodes CASSQEGQGGSPLHF.

V gene TRBV24-1 combines with J gene TRBJ2-2; 9 bases align to TRBD1. Germline-derived CDR1 and CDR2 are KGHDR and SFDVKD. V lost 4 bases, J lost 7 bases, and 9 bases stayed unmatched. This CDR3 is 16 amino acids long. The chain's CDR3 is CATSDPGTGYIGELFF. CDR3 nucleotide sequence: TGTGCCACCAGTGACCCCGGGACAGGGTATATCGGGGAGCTGTTTTTT.

The chain couples TRBV11-2 to TRBJ2-1; D uncertain. Trimming cost V 7 bases and J 4 bases, with 11 bases left between them. The CDR3 totals 13 residues. Germline values: CDR1 SGHAT, CDR2 FQNNGV. The CDR3 nucleotides are TGTGCCAGCACCCAGATGGTGTACAATGAGCAGTTCTTC. The encoded protein is CASTQMVYNEQFF. Looking up the rest from reference TRBV11-2 and TRBJ2-1 gives the full variable domain: EAGVAQSPRYKIIEKRQSVAFWCNPISGHATLYWYQQILGQGPKLLIQFQNNGVVDDSQLPKDRFSAERLKGVDSTLKIQPAKLEDSAVYLCASTQMVYNEQFFGPGTRLTVL.

The V call is TRBV12-2, the J call TRBJ2-5; the table gives TRBD1 as D, unverified against the DNA. TRBV12-2 is shown as a pseudogene. The CDR3 is 19 amino acids. The CDR3 DNA is TGTGCAAGTCGCGGCCGAGCCACAGGGGGAAGGGTGCTCCAAGAGACCCAGTACTTC. Translated, it gives CASRGRATGGRVLQETQYF.

The chain is built from TRBV2 and TRBJ2-7; D not certain. The CDR3 loop spans 12 amino acids. V was trimmed by 5 bases and J by 3 bases, leaving 8 bases between them. Germline V gene lookup returns CDR1 SNHLY and CDR2 FYNNEI. DNA of the CDR3: TGTGCCAGCAGTCTTGACTTCTACGAGCAGTACTTC. Translating it yields CASSLDFYEQYF. Using reference TRBV2 and TRBJ2-7 for the parts outside the CDR3, the full variable domain is EPEVTQTPSHQVTQMGQEVILRCVPISNHLYFYWYRQILGQKVEFLVSFYNNEISEKSEIFDDQFSVERPDGSNFTLKIRSTKLEDSAMYFCASSLDFYEQYFGPGTRLTVT.

The chain links TRBV4-1 to TRBJ1-6; D gene ambiguous. Germline CDR1 is MGHRA and CDR2 is YSYEKL. This CDR3 has 14 residues. Trimming stripped 3 bases from V and 7 bases from J, with 10 bases between. The CDR3 DNA is TGCGCCAGCAGCCAGGTAGGCGGCAATTCACCCCTCCACTTT. Translating it yields CASSQVGGNSPLHF.

The chain joins TRBV18 to TRBJ2-1; TRBD2 agrees at 7 bases. Germline CDR1 and CDR2: KGHSH and LQKENI. This CDR3 contains 13 residues. The V and J ends lost 5 bases and 6 bases, in that order; junction bases with no gene match: 4. The CDR3 DNA reads as TGTGCCAGCTCAATAAGCGGGACCAATGAGCAGTTCTTC. Residues: CASSISGTNEQFF.

This sequence joins TRBV7-6 and TRBJ2-1; 7 bases are a match to TRBD2. The ends lost 3 bases at V and 0 bases at J; junction bases unmatched: 5. Germline values: CDR1 SGHVS, CDR2 FNYEAQ. There are 16 residues in the CDR3. DNA of the CDR3: TGTGCCAGCAGCTTGACGGGGGGATTCTCCTACAATGAGCAGTTCTTC. This encodes CASSLTGGFSYNEQFF.

This clone was seen more than once but under ten times. The chain couples TRBV10-1 to TRBJ1-1; no clear D. The CDR3 length is 9 residues. Germline loops: CDR1 WNHNN, CDR2 SYGVQD (reference sequence). The ends were cut back, 9 bases at V and 7 bases at J, with 6 bases in the middle. The CDR3 here is CARTDEAFF. CDR3 coding DNA: TGCGCCAGAACAGATGAAGCTTTCTTT.

The chain carries TRBV5-1 and TRBJ1-6, with D unresolved. CDR3 length: 13 residues. Trimming took 1 base from V and 11 from J, leaving 10 bases between them. Germline values: CDR1 SGHRS, CDR2 YFSETQ. CDR3 in DNA: TGCGCCAGCAGCTTGTATGGAGGGCCACCCCTCCACTTT. Encoded protein: CASSLYGGPPLHF.

This chain uses TRBV4-1 with TRBJ2-5; D might be TRBD2 (5 bases). The CDR3 has 17 amino acids. V lost 3 bases, J lost 5 bases, and 22 bases lay in between. Germline assignment: CDR1 MGHRA and CDR2 YSYEKL. DNA of the CDR3: TGCGCCAGCAGCCAGGGCTCTTCGGGGTCTTTTAAGGAGACCCAGTACTTC. This sequence encodes CASSQGSSGSFKETQYF.

The rearrangement links TRBV2 to TRBJ2-2; TRBD2 matches 12 bases. Germline CDR1 reads SNHLY; CDR2 reads FYNNEI. The CDR3 length is 14 residues. The trim removed 5 bases at V and 10 bases at J, leaving 5 bases unmatched. CDR3 sequence (DNA): TGTGCCAGCAGTCCTCGACTAGCGGGGGAGGAGCTGTTTTTT. Its protein product is CASSPRLAGEELFF.

This rearrangement joins TRBV27 to TRBJ2-7; 11 bases line up with TRBD1. This CDR3 is 16 amino acids long. Germline V gene sequence: CDR1 MNHEY, CDR2 SMNVEV (reference sequence). V gave up 4 bases and J gave up 7 bases; unmatched junction bases: 12. CDR3: CASSSTPGQGVGEQYF. CDR3 coding DNA: TGTGCCAGCAGTTCAACCCCGGGACAGGGGGTCGGGGAGCAGTACTTC.

V usage is TRBV12-5 and J usage is TRBJ2-7; unclear D gene. The germline gives CDR1 LGHNT, CDR2 FRNRAP. This CDR3 region has 11 residues. Deletions cut 5 bases from V and 3 bases from J, with 5 bases between. CDR3 sequence: CASGQNYEQYF. The CDR3 nucleotides are TGTGCTAGTGGTCAGAACTACGAGCAGTACTTC.

Only one count was recorded for this clone. J is TRBJ2-3 and V is TRBV9; D is possibly TRBD1 (5 bases). The V and J ends lost 2 bases and 1 base respectively, with 8 bases between them. Germline CDR1 reads SGDLS; CDR2 reads YYNGEE. This CDR3 has 14 amino acids. In nucleotides, the CDR3 is TGTGCCAGCAGCGTGGACATAGGCACAGATACGCAGTATTTT. Its protein is CASSVDIGTDTQYF.

The V call is TRBV11-3, the J call TRBJ2-7, with 10 positions matching TRBD1. Germline V gene lookup returns CDR1 SGHNT and CDR2 YENEEA. Losses at the gene ends were 3 bases for V and 5 bases for J; bases not matched to a gene: 1. This CDR3 comprises 13 residues. CDR3 residues: CASSLTGGDEQYF. The CDR3 DNA follows: TGTGCCAGCAGCTTGACAGGGGGCGACGAGCAGTACTTC.

This clone appeared once. The genes are TRBV7-9 and TRBJ1-1; D is unclear. Germline CDR1 is SEHNR and CDR2 is FQNEAQ (reference sequence). Trimming took 4 bases from V and 5 from J, leaving 17 bases between them. The CDR3 is made up of 15 amino acids. The CDR3 spells CASSSNFGRVTEAFF. CDR3 nucleotide sequence: TGTGCCAGCAGCTCGAATTTTGGTAGAGTTACTGAAGCTTTCTTT. Combining the CDR3 with reference TRBV7-9 and TRBJ1-1 gives the whole variable domain DTGVSQNPRHKITKRGQNVTFRCDPISEHNRLYWYRQTLGQGPEFLTYFQNEAQLEKSRLLSDRFSAERPKGSFSTLEIQRTEQGDSAMYLCASSSNFGRVTEAFFGQGTRLTVV.

This chain joins TRBV19 and TRBJ1-6, with D hard to call. In germline, CDR1 is LNHDA, CDR2 SQIVND (reference sequence). V shed 6 bases and J shed 6 bases, with 12 bases lying between them. The CDR3 is 14 amino acids. The CDR3, as DNA: TGTGCCAGTAGGGAGGGTTTCGTTAATTCACCCCTCCACTTT. It is translated as CASREGFVNSPLHF.

This chain joins TRBV21-1 and TRBJ1-1; the table calls TRBD1, which could not be checked here. TRBV21-1 is noted as a pseudogene. The CDR3 is made up of 15 amino acids. The chain's CDR3 is CASSQGQAQNTEAFF. The CDR3 nucleotides read TGTGCCAGCAGCCAAGGACAGGCCCAGAACACTGAAGCTTTCTTT.

This chain joins TRBV30 and TRBJ2-1, with 8 bases fitting TRBD2. This CDR3 comprises 14 residues. V trimming: 1 base; J trimming: 12 bases; junction bases outside the gene matches: 11. Per germline, CDR1 GTSNPN and CDR2 SVGIG (reference sequence). The DNA of the CDR3 is TGTGCCTGGAGTGGGGGTCGGGGGGGCCTCTCGCAGTTCTTC. Translation: CAWSGGRGGLSQFF.

This chain links TRBV5-1 with TRBJ2-3; 8 bases fit TRBD1. The V gene's germline CDR1 is SGHRS and CDR2 YFSETQ. The V gene end was trimmed by 4 bases and the J gene end by 0 bases; junction bases not matched to a gene: 7. CDR3 size: 16 residues. This CDR3 reads CASSINRDRSTDTQYF. CDR3 sequence (DNA): TGCGCCAGCAGCATCAACCGGGACAGGAGCACAGATACGCAGTATTTT.